The rows below give T cell receptor beta chains drawn from one sample of a study of cytomegalovirus exposure and HLA in healthy donors. The protocol was immunoSEQ multiplex PCR, while the TCRdb copy is restricted to in-frame clones and leaves out a portion. The repertoire consists of some 84,000 clones, with roughly 64% occurring once and the leading ten covering around 16%. Sequencing was performed on PBMCs. These TCRs come from a woman aged 40 to 50 in good health and CMV-seropositive. Both conserved end residues are part of each CDR3. D genes are given only for firm matches. Part of the rows lack a size; the others show once, few, many or a class for expanded clones.

j_call | clone_size | d_call | v_call | cdr3_aa | cdr3_nt
TRBJ1-2 | - | - | TRBV6-5 | CASSSPDPGVGYTF | TGTGCCAGCAGCTCCCCGGACCCAGGGGTGGGCTACACCTTC
TRBJ2-3 | once | TRBD2 | TRBV27 | CASSPSGGTWDSDTQYF | TGTGCCAGCAGTCCTTCGGGGGGTACCTGGGACTCAGATACGCAGTATTTT
TRBJ2-7 | - | TRBD1 | TRBV11-2 | CASSSLRGLNEQYF | TGTGCCAGCAGCTCCCTCAGGGGGCTGAACGAGCAGTACTTC
TRBJ2-7 | - | - | TRBV6-5 | CASSRDLTYEQYF | TGTGCCAGCAGCAGGGACTTAACCTACGAGCAGTACTTC
TRBJ2-1 | - | - | TRBV5-4 | CASTPSGGSAYNEQFF | TGTGCCAGCACCCCATCGGGGGGCAGCGCCTACAATGAGCAGTTCTTC
TRBJ2-5 | few | - | TRBV27 | CASTSGGTTQETQYF | TGTGCCAGCACCTCCGGAGGGACCACACAAGAGACCCAGTACTTC
TRBJ2-1 | - | - | TRBV27 | CASSFRFGGDSYNEQFF | TGTGCCAGCAGTTTCCGTTTCGGAGGGGACTCCTACAATGAGCAGTTCTTC
TRBJ2-5 | once | TRBD1 | TRBV5-1 | CASSVQRTGGETQYF | TGCGCCAGCAGCGTCCAGCGGACAGGGGGAGAGACCCAGTACTTC
TRBJ2-1 | - | TRBD2 | TRBV5-1 | CASSLTSGSGNEQFF | TGCGCCAGCAGCCTTACTAGCGGGAGCGGCAATGAGCAGTTCTTC
TRBJ2-7 | - | - | TRBV13 | CASSLAQGYYEQYF | TGTGCCAGCAGCTTAGCTCAGGGGTACTACGAGCAGTACTTC
TRBJ2-7 | - | TRBD1 | TRBV27 | CASSPLGQGFRSYEQYF | TGTGCCAGCAGTCCTCTAGGACAGGGCTTCAGATCGTACGAGCAGTACTTC